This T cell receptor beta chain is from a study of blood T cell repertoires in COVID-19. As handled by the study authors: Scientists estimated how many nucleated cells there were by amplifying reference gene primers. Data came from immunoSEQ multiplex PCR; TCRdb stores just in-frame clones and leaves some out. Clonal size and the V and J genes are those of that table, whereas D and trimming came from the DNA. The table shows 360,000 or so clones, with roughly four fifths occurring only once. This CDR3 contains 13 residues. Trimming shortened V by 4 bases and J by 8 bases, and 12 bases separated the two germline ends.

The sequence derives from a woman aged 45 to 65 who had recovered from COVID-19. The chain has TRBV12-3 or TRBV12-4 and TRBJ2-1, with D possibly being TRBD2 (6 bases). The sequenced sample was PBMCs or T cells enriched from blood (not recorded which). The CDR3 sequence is CASSSTRVDEQFF. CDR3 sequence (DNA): TGTGCCAGCAGTTCGACTAGGGTCGATGAGCAGTTCTTC.